Listed here is a single TCR beta chain. The antigen remains undetermined. The sample comes from a study of shared clonotypes between healthy human individuals. Study observations and caveats: The rarefaction results pointed to incomplete sorted-subset sequencing despite large depth. Represented genetic and exposure-history diversity was restricted by having few donors.

Looked up from germline, CDR1 is SGHNT and CDR2 is YYREEE (reference sequence). The CDR3 length is 17 residues. Trimming removed 4 bases from V and 3 bases from J, with 21 bases in between. Libraries were prepared by immunoSEQ multiplex PCR; TCRdb keeps only in-frame clonotypes and omits some of them. Of some 1,100,000 clones in the sample, about 80% were seen once. The source material was memory CD4+ T cells from PBMCs. Sample subset: CD45RA-negative fraction. This clonotype was sampled from a young man in good health. Some clones in this sample may be carry-over from other donors' samples. The chain links TRBV5-4 to TRBJ2-3; D may be TRBD1 (5 bases). This chain's CDR3 is CASSQLKSSGYTDTQYF. The CDR3 DNA follows: TGTGCCAGCAGCCAATTAAAGTCTTCAGGGTATACAGATACGCAGTATTTT. Filled out from reference TRBV5-4 and TRBJ2-3, the complete variable domain reads ETGVTQSPTHLIKTRGQQVTLRCSSQSGHNTVSWYQQALGQGPQFIFQYYREEENGRGNFPPRFSGLQFPNYSSELNVNALELDDSALYLCASSQLKSSGYTDTQYFGPGTRLTVL.